A single T cell receptor beta chain is shown here with its context. Its antigen remains unknown. It was with a sample-barcoded 5' primer and a J-beta primer mix that a second PCR of about 6 to 12 cycles was run. One entry per CDR3 protein, called by TCRdb with MiXCR from the 5' RACE reads. The table lists over 1,500,000 distinct CDR3 sequences, approximately 50% of them singletons. Donor samples were obtained from healthy Caucasian individuals from Russia, aged about 6 to 100. V lost 0 bases to trimming and J lost 0 bases, with 10 bases between them. The CDR3 totals 17 residues. The germline V gene has CDR1 SGDLS and CDR2 YYNGEE. This record belongs to a study of blood T cells in healthy people across ages. Study outcomes and limitations: Age advanced and TCR beta diversity per million T cells fell, roughly linearly.

The sequenced sample consisted of blood. The clonotype comes from a woman between 35 and 50 years old in good health. The rearrangement joins TRBV9 to TRBJ2-6; D is undetermined. The CDR3 here is CASSVGVSGSGANVLTF. CDR3 DNA sequence: TGTGCCAGCAGCGTAGGTGTCTCCGGCTCTGGGGCCAACGTCCTGACTTTC. Filled out from reference TRBV9 and TRBJ2-6, the complete variable domain reads DSGVTQTPKHLITATGQRVTLRCSPRSGDLSVYWYQQSLDQGLQFLIQYYNGEERAKGNILERFSAQQFPDLHSELNLSSLELGDSALYFCASSVGVSGSGANVLTFGAGSRLTVL.